The present entry profiles one T cell receptor (beta chain) with its context. Germline V gene data show CDR1 as LGHDT and CDR2 as YNNKEL (reference sequence). The CDR3 consists of 17 residues. J was trimmed by 3 bases and V by 2 bases; bases with no gene match: 7. Peripheral blood was drawn, around 9.5 milliliters per donor. A second PCR, run for 7 to 11 cycles, used a sample-barcoded 5' primer plus a J-beta primer mix. With 12 random nucleotides, a template-switch adaptor tagged each individual cDNA molecule. CDR3-containing paired-end reads numbered at least 2.5 million in each sample. A single record per CDR3 protein comes from TCRdb applying MiXCR to the 5' RACE reads. This table holds fewer than 1 million distinct CDR3 sequences, about 42% found once. The sample comes from a study of blood T cells in healthy people across ages. Across the whole study: T cells yielded about one barcoded beta molecule per two cells through template switching.

The sample comprised blood. This sequence joins TRBV3-1 and TRBJ2-5; 12 bases line up with TRBD2. The sequence derives from a man aged 55-75 years in good health. CDR3 amino acids: CASSQQTSGGRKETQYF. The CDR3 DNA reads as TGTGCCAGCAGCCAACAAACTAGCGGGGGGAGAAAAGAGACCCAGTACTTC.